The entry that follows covers one T cell receptor beta chain sequence. This entry belongs to a study of blood T cell repertoires in COVID-19. Assay used: immunoSEQ multiplex PCR; TCRdb lists only in-frame clones, some missing. The repertoire includes about 300,000 clones, about nine tenths of them detected once, and under 7% sits in the top ten. The CDR3 is 15 amino acids. Per germline, CDR1 SGHVS and CDR2 FQNEAQ. Trimming shortened V by 5 bases and J by 0 bases, and 14 bases separated the two germline ends. The sequence came from a woman aged 25 to 39 with COVID-19, enrolled during active disease. What was sequenced was peripheral blood. V gene TRBV7-8 combines with J gene TRBJ2-7; D tentatively reads TRBD1 or TRBD2 (6 bases each). The CDR3 is CASSRGGPISYEQYF. CDR3 bases: TGTGCCAGCAGCCGAGGGGGGCCCATCTCCTACGAGCAGTACTTC. The entire variable domain, with the rest obtained from reference TRBV7-8 and TRBJ2-7, is as follows: GAGVSQSPRYKVAKRGQDVALRCDPISGHVSLFWYQQALGQGPEFLTYFQNEAQLDKSGLPSDRFFAERPEGSVSTLKIQRTQQEDSAVYLCASSRGGPISYEQYFGPGTRLTVT.